This T cell receptor beta chain was identified in a study of T cell responses to AZD1222 COVID-19 vaccine. The repertoire was sequenced with immunoSEQ multiplex PCR; TCRdb's copy has only in-frame clones and lacks some. The table records 70,000 to 80,000 clones, roughly 90% of them present only once. This CDR3 region has 14 residues. Per the germline V gene, CDR1 is MDHEN and CDR2 is SYDVKM. V was pared by 5 bases and J by 3 bases, with 1 base of the junction left unmatched. As to this clone: The antigen remains unidentified.

Whole-study findings and limits: Clonal diversity was possibly underestimated; the donors were predominantly white British and more often female. Seropositive status at baseline applied to only 5 or 6 AZD1222 recipients. Regions 160-218 and 743-854 held dominance among vaccine-associated CD4 TCRs, which spanned spike.

The clonotype was recovered from an adult in good health. Sequenced material: peripheral blood, taken on day 0 of AZD1222 vaccination. The chain uses TRBV28 and TRBJ1-4, with 9 bases aligning to TRBD1. The CDR3 spells CASSTGGPNEKLFF. The CDR3 coding sequence is TGTGCCAGCAGTACAGGGGGCCCTAATGAAAAACTGTTTTTT.